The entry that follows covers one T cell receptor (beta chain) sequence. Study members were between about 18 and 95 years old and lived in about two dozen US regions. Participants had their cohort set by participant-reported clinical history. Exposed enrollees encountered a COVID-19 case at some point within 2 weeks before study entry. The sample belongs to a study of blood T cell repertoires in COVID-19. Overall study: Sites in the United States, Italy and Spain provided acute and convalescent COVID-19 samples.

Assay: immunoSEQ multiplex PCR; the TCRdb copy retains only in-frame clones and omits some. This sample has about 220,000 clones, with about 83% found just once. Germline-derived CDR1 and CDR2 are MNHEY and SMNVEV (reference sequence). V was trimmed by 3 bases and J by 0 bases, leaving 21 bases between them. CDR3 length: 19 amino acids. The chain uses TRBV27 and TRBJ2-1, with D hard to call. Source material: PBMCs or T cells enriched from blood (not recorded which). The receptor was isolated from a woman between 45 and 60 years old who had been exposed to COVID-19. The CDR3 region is CASSFRRPQPRSSYNEQFF. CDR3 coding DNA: TGTGCCAGCAGTTTTAGGCGGCCCCAGCCGAGGAGCTCCTACAATGAGCAGTTCTTC.